This T cell receptor beta chain appears in the sequencing data of a study of blood T cell repertoires in COVID-19. Germline V gene lookup returns CDR1 SGDLS and CDR2 YYNGEE. The CDR3 consists of 14 residues. The V segment lost 3 bases and the J segment 7 bases; nucleotides outside the gene matches: 3. Repertoires were generated with immunoSEQ multiplex PCR, while TCRdb's copy carries only in-frame clones and drops some. This sample yields approximately 140,000 clones, of which 70% to 90% are seen a single time; 2.5% to 3% belongs to the top ten. This clone was detected once. The sequence was collected from a woman in her thirties or forties with active or convalescent COVID-19. The sample comprised peripheral blood. The V call is TRBV9, the J call TRBJ1-6; 8 bases are a match to TRBD1. The CDR3 region is CASSARQGNSPLHF. Written as DNA, the CDR3 is TGTGCCAGCAGCGCCAGACAGGGGAATTCACCCCTCCACTTT.